One and the same sample provided the 21 T cell receptor beta chains below, sequenced in a study of beta chain features in type 1 diabetes. The investigators reverse transcribed all of the isolated RNA, so they sequenced expressed TCRB transcripts. Here immunoSEQ multiplex PCR was the method, and the copy in TCRdb shows in-frame clones only, minus some. The sample lists under 250,000 clones, about 25% occurring once. Sequenced input: central memory CD4+ T cells from blood. The receptor set was obtained from a man aged 30-40 years in good health.

The chain has TRBV29-1 and TRBJ2-3, with D tentatively TRBD1 (6 bases). Trimming took off 4 bases at V and 9 bases at J, with 17 bases between the two ends. The CDR3 covers 13 residues. In germline, CDR1 is SQVTM, CDR2 ANQGSEA. CDR3 protein: CSVVTGLGGTQYF. CDR3 nucleotides: TGCAGCGTTGTCACAGGGCTTGGTGGAACGCAGTATTTT.

This clone was seen at least ten times. The rearrangement links TRBV2 to TRBJ1-5, with D perhaps matching TRBD1 (5 bases). Trimming cost V 6 bases and J 0 bases, with 9 bases left between them. The CDR3 is made up of 14 amino acids. CDR1 and CDR2 from the germline V gene are SNHLY and FYNNEI. The CDR3 protein is CASRGPVSNQPQHF. The CDR3, as DNA: TGTGCCAGCAGGGGGCCCGTTAGCAATCAGCCCCAGCATTTT.

The CDR3 DNA follows: TGTGCCAGCAGCAAACTAGCGGGGGCCCAGTACTTC. It is translated as CASSKLAGAQYF. V gene TRBV7-2 combines with J gene TRBJ2-7; the match to TRBD2 covers 11 bases. The length of the CDR3 is 12 residues. In germline, CDR1 is SGHTA, CDR2 FQGNSA. Losses at the gene ends were 5 bases for V and 10 bases for J; bases not matched to a gene: 4.

The rearrangement uses TRBV18 and TRBJ2-7; 8 positions match TRBD2. Trimming removed 6 bases from V and 2 bases from J; junction bases left unmatched: 9. CDR1 and CDR2 (germline): KGHSH, LQKENI. This CDR3 is built from 15 residues. CDR3 sequence reads: CASSKGTSQPYEQYF. In DNA form, the CDR3 reads TGTGCCAGCTCTAAAGGGACTAGTCAACCCTACGAGCAGTACTTC.

V and J are TRBV5-6 and TRBJ2-7; no reliable D call. Per germline, CDR1 SGHDT and CDR2 YYEEEE. The CDR3 spans 13 residues. The V end was cut by 4 bases, the J end by 2 bases, with 10 bases between. The CDR3 protein is CASSTSAAYEQYF. CDR3 sequence (DNA): TGTGCCAGCAGCACCTCGGCAGCCTACGAGCAGTACTTC.

This clone was counted between two and nine times. V gene TRBV5-6 combines with J gene TRBJ2-1, with D unresolved. The CDR3 length is 13 residues. Trimming took off 0 bases at V and 10 bases at J, with 11 bases between the two ends. The germline V gene encodes CDR1 SGHDT and CDR2 YYEEEE. Written as DNA, the CDR3 is TGTGCCAGCAGCTTGGTAGGCAGTAAAGAGCAGTTCTTC. Translation gives CASSLVGSKEQFF.

The rearrangement uses TRBV2 and TRBJ2-1; D is possibly TRBD1 or TRBD2 (5 bases each). CDR3 length: 14 residues. Deletions cut 5 bases from V and 6 bases from J, with 14 bases between. In germline, CDR1 is SNHLY, CDR2 FYNNEI. Here the CDR3 reads CASSNRDGINEQFF. The CDR3 DNA reads as TGTGCCAGCAGTAACCGGGACGGGATCAATGAGCAGTTCTTC.

The sample holds a few counts of this clone. This sequence joins TRBV6-1 and TRBJ2-1, with TRBD1 identical over 7 bases. From germline, CDR1 is MNHNS and CDR2 SASEGT. CDR3 length: 15 amino acids. The V segment lost 6 bases and the J segment 1 base; nucleotides outside the gene matches: 6. The CDR3 region is CASRKTGQSYNEQFF. For the CDR3, the DNA is TGTGCCAGCAGAAAAACGGGACAGTCCTACAATGAGCAGTTCTTC.

The chain joins TRBV28 to TRBJ2-3, with D hard to call. V was pared by 6 bases and J by 0 bases, with 16 bases between. Looked up from germline, CDR1 is MDHEN and CDR2 is SYDVKM. This CDR3 has 16 residues. Written as DNA, the CDR3 is TGTGCCAGCAGCGGGCGGTGGGGTTCTAGCACAGATACGCAGTATTTT. Translation: CASSGRWGSSTDTQYF.

This clone has ten or more counts. The chain joins TRBV18 to TRBJ2-7, with 7 bases matching TRBD1. The CDR3 is 14 residues long. J gave up 7 bases and V 1 base, and 7 bases lay outside the gene matches. The germline CDR1 and CDR2 sequences are KGHSH and LQKENI. DNA of the CDR3: TGTGCCAGCTCACCACGTCGACAGGGTGAGGAGCAGTACTTC. As protein: CASSPRRQGEEQYF.

The chain recombines TRBV18 with TRBJ2-7; maybe TRBD2 (6 bases). Germline V gives CDR1 KGHSH, CDR2 LQKENI. Trimming removed 0 bases at V and 6 bases at J, with 12 bases between. The CDR3 spans 14 residues. The CDR3 sequence: CASSPPVSGGEQYF. CDR3 in DNA: TGTGCCAGCTCACCACCGGTCTCCGGGGGCGAGCAGTACTTC. The full variable domain, completed using reference TRBV18 and TRBJ2-7, is NAGVMQNPRHLVRRRGQEARLRCSPMKGHSHVYWYRQLPEEGLKFMVYLQKENIIDESGMPKERFSAEFPKEGPSILRIQQVVRGDSAAYFCASSPPVSGGEQYFGPGTRLTVT.

J is TRBJ2-7 and V is TRBV2, with TRBD1 identical over 9 bases. The CDR3 runs 14 residues. With 6 bases clipped from V and 4 bases from J, the junction kept 7 bases outside the gene matches. Germline V gene lookup returns CDR1 SNHLY and CDR2 FYNNEI. The CDR3 nucleotides are TGTGCCAGCAGCCGGGACAGGGCACGGTACGAGCAGTACTTC. Translation: CASSRDRARYEQYF.

The CDR3 bases are TGTGCCAGCAGTTCGACCATTACCTACAATGAGCAGTTCTTC. This codes for CASSSTITYNEQFF. The chain employs TRBV28 and TRBJ2-1; D not certain. Germline V CDR1 and CDR2: MDHEN, SYDVKM. The CDR3 is made up of 14 amino acids. V was shortened by 4 bases and J by 2 bases, with 9 bases between the two germline ends.

CDR3 bases: TGTGCCAGCAGTCTCCGGACAGGGGGCGGGGAGACCCAGTACTTC. Its translation: CASSLRTGGGETQYF. The chain is built from TRBV28 and TRBJ2-5; 11 positions match TRBD1. CDR1 and CDR2 (germline): MDHEN, SYDVKM. J was trimmed by 5 bases and V by 5 bases; bases with no gene match: 7. The CDR3 loop spans 15 amino acids.

This clone showed up just a few times. This sequence joins TRBV25-1 and TRBJ2-6; D perhaps matches TRBD1 (6 bases). The V gene's germline CDR1 is MGHDK and CDR2 SYGVNS. This CDR3 spans 15 amino acids. V was trimmed by 4 bases and J by 4 bases, leaving 11 bases between them. The DNA of the CDR3 is TGTGCCAGCAGTGCCGGACAGACGGGGGCCAACGTCCTGACTTTC. Amino acids: CASSAGQTGANVLTF.

This clone was counted a few times. This sample also contains other DNA sequences that code for the same CDR3. The J gene is TRBJ2-7, the V gene TRBV29-1, with D possibly TRBD2 on 5 matching bases. V was cut by 4 bases and J by 2 bases, with 9 bases left in between. This CDR3 comprises 12 residues. Germline CDR1 is SQVTM and CDR2 is ANQGSEA. The CDR3 nucleotides are TGCAGCGTTGGGGGAGAAGCCTACGAGCAGTACTTC. Protein sequence: CSVGGEAYEQYF.

The chain links TRBV11-2 to TRBJ2-5; no reliable D call. The germline V gene has CDR1 SGHAT and CDR2 FQNNGV. V lost 5 bases to trimming and J lost 1 base, with 14 bases between them. CDR3 length equals 15 residues. The CDR3 region is CASSPRGWAQETQYF. The CDR3 DNA reads as TGTGCCAGCAGCCCCCGCGGCTGGGCCCAAGAGACCCAGTACTTC.

The CDR3 DNA sequence: TGTGCCAGCAGTTACTCGAACACGAAGTCAACCTACGAGCAGTACTTC. This translates into CASSYSNTKSTYEQYF. This rearrangement joins TRBV6-5 to TRBJ2-7; D uncertain. The V gene lost 0 bases and the J gene lost 2 bases, with 14 bases spanning the gap. Germline CDR1 and CDR2: MNHEY and SVGAGI. This CDR3 region has 16 residues.

V and J are TRBV20-1 and TRBJ2-5; no firm D call. Germline V gene sequence: CDR1 DFQATT, CDR2 SNEGSKA (reference sequence). The CDR3 is 9 residues long. The chain's CDR3 is CSLRETQYF. The CDR3, as DNA: TGCAGCCTCCGGGAGACCCAGTACTTC.

This chain links TRBV2 with TRBJ1-3; 8 positions agree with TRBD1. Trimming removed 1 base from V and 3 bases from J; junction bases left unmatched: 5. Germline CDR1 reads SNHLY; CDR2 reads FYNNEI. The CDR3 is 16 amino acids. In DNA, the CDR3 is TGTGCCAGCAGTGAAGGACAGGGGACGAGTGGAAACACCATATATTTT. This encodes CASSEGQGTSGNTIYF.

This chain joins TRBV11-2 and TRBJ2-3; no firm D call. The V end was cut by 4 bases, the J end by 3 bases, with 20 bases between. The CDR3 length is 17 residues. The germline V gene encodes CDR1 SGHAT and CDR2 FQNNGV. The CDR3 DNA sequence: TGTGCCAGCAGCTCCGACGTAAGAGTTCGTGGGACAGATACGCAGTATTTT. Encoded protein: CASSSDVRVRGTDTQYF.